Below, 10 T cell receptor beta chains from the same sample are listed, as sequenced in a study of early T cells in non-severe SARS-CoV-2 infection. TCRdb fed the 5' RACE reads into MiXCR, producing one record per CDR3 protein. There are just under 45,000 distinct CDR3 sequences in the sample; about 11% occur only once, and about a tenth lies in the top ten. Sequencing was carried out using whole blood. The receptors come from an adult who was a healthcare worker with PCR-confirmed SARS-CoV-2 infection or an uninfected control (not recorded which).

The J gene is TRBJ1-5, the V gene TRBV19; D is undetermined. V lost 7 bases, J lost 5 bases, and 15 bases lay in between. CDR1 is LNHDA, CDR2 SQIVND, per germline (reference sequence). This CDR3 is built from 14 residues. CDR3 protein: CASTPDGPHQPQHF. The CDR3 DNA follows: TGTGCCAGTACTCCCGACGGCCCTCATCAGCCCCAGCATTTT.

This clonotype was recorded once. The chain employs TRBV7-2 and TRBJ2-6; 10 nucleotides match TRBD2. The CDR3 totals 20 residues. The V and J ends lost 1 base and 0 bases, in that order; junction bases with no gene match: 9. Germline V lookup: CDR1 SGHTA, CDR2 FQGNSA. In DNA, the CDR3 is TGTGCCAGCAGCTTAGACTTAGTAGCGGGGGGCTCCTCTGGGGCCAACGTCCTGACTTTC. As protein: CASSLDLVAGGSSGANVLTF.

This clonotype was recorded a few times. The V call is TRBV2, the J call TRBJ1-5, with D possibly being TRBD1 (5 bases). Germline CDR1 SNHLY, CDR2 FYNNEI. The CDR3 has 14 amino acids. Trimming cost V 8 bases and J 2 bases, with 13 bases left between them. This CDR3 is CASDTQGGNQPQHF. The CDR3 DNA follows: TGTGCCAGCGATACTCAGGGTGGCAATCAGCCCCAGCATTTT.

Notes on this clonotype: A much bigger clone sits one base away, suggesting this may be a read error. The rearrangement joins TRBV11-2 to TRBJ2-7; D possibly corresponds to TRBD1 (5 bases). The V end lost 5 bases, the J end lost 4 bases, and 12 bases lay between the germline ends. Germline CDR1 reads SGHAT; CDR2 reads FQNNGV. There are 13 residues in the CDR3. The CDR3 loop is CASSPTEPYEQYF. The CDR3 coding sequence is TGTGCCAGCAGCCCGACAGAGCCATACGAGCAGTACTTC. Full variable domain (remainder filled in from reference TRBV11-2 and TRBJ2-7): EAGVAQSPRYKIIEKRQSVAFWCNPISGHATLYWYQQILGQGPKLLIQFQNNGVVDDSQLPKDRFSAERLKGVDSTLKIQPAKLEDSAVYLCASSPTEPYEQYFGPGTRLTVT.

The chain couples TRBV2 to TRBJ1-1; D is perhaps TRBD1 (5 bases). This CDR3 spans 14 amino acids. The V and J ends lost 7 bases and 0 bases respectively, with 12 bases between them. Germline CDR1 is SNHLY and CDR2 is FYNNEI. CDR3 sequence: CASTRGLVNTEAFF. In nucleotides, the CDR3 is TGTGCCAGCACTAGGGGACTGGTGAACACTGAAGCTTTCTTT.

This clonotype was recorded many times. The genes are TRBV5-1 and TRBJ1-1; 8 positions match TRBD1. Losses at the gene ends were 1 base for V and 4 bases for J; bases not matched to a gene: 6. The CDR3 totals 15 residues. Germline CDR1 SGHRS, CDR2 YFSETQ. Written as DNA, the CDR3 is TGCGCCAGCAGCTTGTTACAGGGGGGCGGCACTGAAGCTTTCTTT. Its translation is CASSLLQGGGTEAFF.

This rearrangement joins TRBV12-3 or TRBV12-4 to TRBJ2-3; 7 bases match TRBD1. After removal of 8 bases from V and 2 bases from J, the junction contained 10 bases not matched to a gene. The CDR3 loop spans 15 amino acids. CDR3 protein: CASLRDRGFTDTQYF. For the CDR3, the DNA is TGTGCCAGCCTAAGGGACAGAGGTTTCACAGATACGCAGTATTTT.

The CDR3 loop is CAIMPESGELFF. In DNA form, the CDR3 reads TGTGCCATCATGCCCGAATCCGGGGAGCTGTTTTTT. The chain is built from TRBV10-3 and TRBJ2-2; D gene ambiguous. Between the trimmed V and J ends, which lost 7 bases and 6 bases, there was a span of 9 bases. This CDR3 is built from 12 residues. Germline CDR1 is ENHRY and CDR2 is SYGVKD.

This clonotype was detected ten times or more. The V call is TRBV7-2, the J call TRBJ2-7; 7 nucleotides align to TRBD1. This CDR3 is built from 14 residues. V lost 5 bases, J lost 5 bases, and 9 bases stayed unmatched. In germline, CDR1 is SGHTA, CDR2 FQGNSA. The CDR3 protein is CASSIRTGGDEQYF. In DNA, the CDR3 is TGTGCCAGCAGCATCAGGACAGGTGGGGACGAGCAGTACTTC.

In this sample, this clonotype turned up a few times. J is TRBJ2-3 and V is TRBV4-3; D remains ambiguous. V was cut by 0 bases and J by 4 bases, with 11 bases left in between. Germline V lookup: CDR1 LGHNA, CDR2 YSLEER. This CDR3 comprises 15 residues. The chain's CDR3 is CASSQDRGEPDTQYF. In DNA, the CDR3 is TGCGCCAGCAGCCAAGATCGCGGTGAGCCAGATACGCAGTATTTT.